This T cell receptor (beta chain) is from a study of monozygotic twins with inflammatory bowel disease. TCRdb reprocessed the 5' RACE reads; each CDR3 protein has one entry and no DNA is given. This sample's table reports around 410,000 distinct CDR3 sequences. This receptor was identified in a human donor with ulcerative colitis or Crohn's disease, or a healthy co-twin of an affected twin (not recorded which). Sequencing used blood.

This CDR3 reads CASSLATMAFYGYTF. The chain has TRBV6-1 and TRBJ1-2. The CDR3 contains 15 residues. Looked up from germline, CDR1 is MNHNS and CDR2 is SASEGT.